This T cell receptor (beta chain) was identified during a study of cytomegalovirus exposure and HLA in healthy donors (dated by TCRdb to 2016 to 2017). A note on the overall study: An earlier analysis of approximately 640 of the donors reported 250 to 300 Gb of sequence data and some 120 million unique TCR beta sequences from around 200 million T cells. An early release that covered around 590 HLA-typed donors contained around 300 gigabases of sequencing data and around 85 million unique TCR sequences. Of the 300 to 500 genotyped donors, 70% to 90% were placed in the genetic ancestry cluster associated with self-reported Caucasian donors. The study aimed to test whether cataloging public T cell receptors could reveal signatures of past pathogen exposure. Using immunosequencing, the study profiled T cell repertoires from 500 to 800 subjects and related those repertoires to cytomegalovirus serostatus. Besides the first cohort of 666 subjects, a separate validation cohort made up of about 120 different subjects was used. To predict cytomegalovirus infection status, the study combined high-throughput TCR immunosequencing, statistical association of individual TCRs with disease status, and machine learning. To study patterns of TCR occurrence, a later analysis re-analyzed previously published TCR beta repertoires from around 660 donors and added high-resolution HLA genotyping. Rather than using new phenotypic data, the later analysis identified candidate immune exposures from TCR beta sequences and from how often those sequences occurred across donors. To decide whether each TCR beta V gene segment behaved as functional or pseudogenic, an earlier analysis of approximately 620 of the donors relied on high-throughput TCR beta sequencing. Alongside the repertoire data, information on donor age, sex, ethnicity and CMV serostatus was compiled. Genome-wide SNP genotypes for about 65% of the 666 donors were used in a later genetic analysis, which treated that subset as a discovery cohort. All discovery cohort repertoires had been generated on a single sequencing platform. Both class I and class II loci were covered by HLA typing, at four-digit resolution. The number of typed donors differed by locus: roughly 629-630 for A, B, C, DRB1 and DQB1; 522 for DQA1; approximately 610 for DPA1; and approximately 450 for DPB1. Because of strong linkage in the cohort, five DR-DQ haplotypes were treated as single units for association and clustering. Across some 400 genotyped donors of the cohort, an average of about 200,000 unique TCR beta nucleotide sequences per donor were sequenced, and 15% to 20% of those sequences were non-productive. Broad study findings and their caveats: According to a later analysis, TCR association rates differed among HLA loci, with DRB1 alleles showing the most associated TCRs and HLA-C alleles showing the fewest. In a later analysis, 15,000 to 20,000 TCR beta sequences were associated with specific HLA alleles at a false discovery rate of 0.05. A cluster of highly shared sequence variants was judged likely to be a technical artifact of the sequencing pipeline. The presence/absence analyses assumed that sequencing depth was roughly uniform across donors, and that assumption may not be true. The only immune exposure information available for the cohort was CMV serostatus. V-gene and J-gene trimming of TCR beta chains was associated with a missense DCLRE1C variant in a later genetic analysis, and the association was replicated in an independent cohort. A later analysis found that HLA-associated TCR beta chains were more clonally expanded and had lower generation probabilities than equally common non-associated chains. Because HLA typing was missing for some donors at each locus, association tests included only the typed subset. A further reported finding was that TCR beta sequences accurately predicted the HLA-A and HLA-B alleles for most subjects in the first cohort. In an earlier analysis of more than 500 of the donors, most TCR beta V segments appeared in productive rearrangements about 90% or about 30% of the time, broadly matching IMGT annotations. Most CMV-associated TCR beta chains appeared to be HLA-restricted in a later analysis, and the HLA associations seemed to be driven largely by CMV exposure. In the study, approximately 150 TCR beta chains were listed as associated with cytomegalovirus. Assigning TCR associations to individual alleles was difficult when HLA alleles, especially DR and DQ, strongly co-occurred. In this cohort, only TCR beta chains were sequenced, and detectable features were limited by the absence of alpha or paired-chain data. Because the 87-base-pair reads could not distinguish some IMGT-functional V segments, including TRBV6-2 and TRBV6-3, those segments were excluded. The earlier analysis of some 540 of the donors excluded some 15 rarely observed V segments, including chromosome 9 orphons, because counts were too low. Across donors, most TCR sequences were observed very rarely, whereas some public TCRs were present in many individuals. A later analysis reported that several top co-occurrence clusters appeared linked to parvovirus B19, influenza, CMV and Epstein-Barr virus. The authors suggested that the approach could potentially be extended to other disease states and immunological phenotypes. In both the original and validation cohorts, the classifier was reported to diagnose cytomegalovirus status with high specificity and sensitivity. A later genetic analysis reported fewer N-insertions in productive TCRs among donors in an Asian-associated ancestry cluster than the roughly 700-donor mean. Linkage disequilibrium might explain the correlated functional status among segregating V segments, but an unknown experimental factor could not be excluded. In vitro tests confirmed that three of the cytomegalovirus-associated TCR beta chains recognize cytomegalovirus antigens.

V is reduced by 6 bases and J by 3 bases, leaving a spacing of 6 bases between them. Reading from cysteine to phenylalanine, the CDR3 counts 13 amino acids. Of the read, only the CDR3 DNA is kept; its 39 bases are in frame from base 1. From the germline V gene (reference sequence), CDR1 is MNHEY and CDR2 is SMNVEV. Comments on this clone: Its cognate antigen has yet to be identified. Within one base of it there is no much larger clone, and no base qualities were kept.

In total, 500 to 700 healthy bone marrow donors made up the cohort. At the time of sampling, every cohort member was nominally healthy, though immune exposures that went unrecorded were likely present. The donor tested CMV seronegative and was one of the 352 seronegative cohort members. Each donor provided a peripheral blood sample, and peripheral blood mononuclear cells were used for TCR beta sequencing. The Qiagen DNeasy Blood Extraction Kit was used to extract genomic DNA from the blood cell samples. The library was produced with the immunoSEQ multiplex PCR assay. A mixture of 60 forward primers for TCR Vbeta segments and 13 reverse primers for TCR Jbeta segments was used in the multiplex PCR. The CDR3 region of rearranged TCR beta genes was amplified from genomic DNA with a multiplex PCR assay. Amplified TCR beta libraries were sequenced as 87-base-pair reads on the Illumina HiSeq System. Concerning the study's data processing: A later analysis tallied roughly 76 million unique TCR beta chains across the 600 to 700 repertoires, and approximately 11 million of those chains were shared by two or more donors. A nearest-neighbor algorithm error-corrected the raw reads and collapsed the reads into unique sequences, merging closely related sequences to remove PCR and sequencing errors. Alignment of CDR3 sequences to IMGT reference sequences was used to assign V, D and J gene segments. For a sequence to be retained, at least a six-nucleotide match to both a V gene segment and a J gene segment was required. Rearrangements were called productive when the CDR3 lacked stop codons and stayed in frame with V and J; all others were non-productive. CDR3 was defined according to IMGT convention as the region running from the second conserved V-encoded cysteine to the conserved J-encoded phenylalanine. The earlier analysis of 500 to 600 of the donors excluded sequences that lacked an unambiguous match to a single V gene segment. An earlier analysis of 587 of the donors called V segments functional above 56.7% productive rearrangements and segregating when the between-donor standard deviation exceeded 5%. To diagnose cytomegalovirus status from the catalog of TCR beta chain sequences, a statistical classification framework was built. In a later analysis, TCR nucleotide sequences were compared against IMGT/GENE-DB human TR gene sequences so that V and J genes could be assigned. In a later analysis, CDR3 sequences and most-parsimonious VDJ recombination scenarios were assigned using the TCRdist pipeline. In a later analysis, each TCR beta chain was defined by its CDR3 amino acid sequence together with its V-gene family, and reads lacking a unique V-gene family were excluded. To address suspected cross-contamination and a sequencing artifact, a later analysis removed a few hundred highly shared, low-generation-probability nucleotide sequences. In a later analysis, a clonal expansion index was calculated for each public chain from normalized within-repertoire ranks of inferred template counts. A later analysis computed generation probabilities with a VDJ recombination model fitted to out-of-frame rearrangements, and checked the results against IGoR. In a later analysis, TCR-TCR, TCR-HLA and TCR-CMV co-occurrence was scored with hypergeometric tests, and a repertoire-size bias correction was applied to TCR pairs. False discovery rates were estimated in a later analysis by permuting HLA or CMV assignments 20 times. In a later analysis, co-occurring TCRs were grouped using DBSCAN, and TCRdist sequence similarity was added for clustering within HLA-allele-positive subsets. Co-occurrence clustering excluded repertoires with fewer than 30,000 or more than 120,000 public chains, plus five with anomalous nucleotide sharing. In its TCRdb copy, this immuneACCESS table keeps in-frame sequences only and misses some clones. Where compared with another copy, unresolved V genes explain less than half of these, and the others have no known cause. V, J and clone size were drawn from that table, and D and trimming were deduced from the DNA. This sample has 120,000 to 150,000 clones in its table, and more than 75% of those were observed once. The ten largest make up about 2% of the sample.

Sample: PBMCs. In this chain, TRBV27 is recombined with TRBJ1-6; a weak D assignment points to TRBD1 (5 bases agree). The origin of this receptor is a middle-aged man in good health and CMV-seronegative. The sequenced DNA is TGTGCCAGCAGAGGGGTCTATAATTCACCCCTCCACTTT. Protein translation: CASRGVYNSPLHF.